A selection of T cell receptor beta chains follows, all from one sample in a study of follicular helper T cells after annual influenza vaccination. Libraries were prepared by immunoSEQ multiplex PCR; TCRdb keeps only in-frame clonotypes and omits some of them. The repertoire has around 7,000 clones, almost 85% of them found once; the top ten carry about 1.4%. The material was CXCR5- memory CD4+ T cells sorted from blood, obtained 7 days after influenza vaccination. Receptors originate from an adult who received the influenza vaccine. CDR3s include the opening cysteine and the closing phenylalanine or tryptophan. A D gene is named only where the DNA matches it firmly. Size tells how often a clone was seen (once, few, many) or the class of an expanded clone, and some rows leave it out.

d_call clone_size j_call cdr3_length v_call cdr3_nt cdr3_aa
. . TRBJ2-2 13 TRBV7-3 TGTGCCAGCAGCACCGTGGTGGGAGGGGAGCTGTTTTTT CASSTVVGGELFF
TRBD1 . TRBJ1-2 14 TRBV30 TGTGCCTGGACGAGACAGGGTTCTAACTATGGCTACACCTTC CAWTRQGSNYGYTF
. . TRBJ1-1 15 TRBV5-1 TGCGCCAGCAGTCTCCCGGGGGGAGAGGTCACTGAAGCTTTCTTT CASSLPGGEVTEAFF
. . TRBJ2-7 16 TRBV6-5 TGTGCCAGCAGTTACTCTGGCCGTCCGACCCTCTCCGAGCAGTACTTC CASSYSGRPTLSEQYF
TRBD1 . TRBJ2-2 15 TRBV6-4 TGTGCCAGCAGTGCCGGGACAGGGAGGACCGGGGAGCTGTTTTTT CASSAGTGRTGELFF
TRBD1 . TRBJ2-7 14 TRBV28 TGTGCCATCCCCCTAACGGGACAGGACTACGAGCAGTACTTC CAIPLTGQDYEQYF
. . TRBJ2-4 14 TRBV2 TGTGCCAGCAGCCCTGGGACCGATATGGGCATTCAGTACTTC CASSPGTDMGIQYF
TRBD1 once TRBJ1-2 13 TRBV28 TGTGCCAGCAGCAGGGACAGAAACTATGGCTACACCTTC CASSRDRNYGYTF
. . TRBJ2-2 16 TRBV9 TGTGCCAGCAGCGTAGTTAGCGGTGCGAACACCGGGGAGCTGTTTTTT CASSVVSGANTGELFF
. . TRBJ1-1 13 TRBV10-3 TGTGCCACTAAGGACGGGGAGAACACTGAAGCTTTCTTT CATKDGENTEAFF
. few TRBJ1-6 14 TRBV6-1 TGTGCCAGCACCCCGGGATCCTATAATTCACCCCTCCACTTT CASTPGSYNSPLHF
. once TRBJ1-4 15 TRBV6-1 TGTGCCAGCAGACACGAAAGTACCGGCGGTGAAAAACTGTTTTTT CASRHESTGGEKLFF
. . TRBJ2-1 13 TRBV9 TGTGCCAGCAGTACGGGGAACTACAATGAGCAGTTCTTC CASSTGNYNEQFF